Below are 13 T cell receptor beta chains sequenced from a single sample in a study of OX40 agonist ivuxolimab in advanced cancers. TCRdb keeps only in-frame clones here, not all; method: immunoSEQ multiplex PCR. Among fewer than 90,000 clones listed, approximately 80% were seen once. Sequences were derived from CD4+ or CD8+ T cells sorted from blood, sampled in a trial of the OX40 agonist ivuxolimab. The source is an adult with an advanced solid tumor such as melanoma, head and neck, liver or kidney cancer.

The chain has TRBV5-1 and TRBJ1-4; D perhaps matches TRBD1 (5 bases). Trimming took off 1 base at V and 4 bases at J, with 11 bases between the two ends. This CDR3 has 15 residues. Germline V gene sequence: CDR1 SGHRS, CDR2 YFSETQ. The CDR3 region has the DNA TGCGCCAGCAGCTTGCATGGGGACGGTAATGAAAAACTGTTTTTT. It specifies CASSLHGDGNEKLFF. The full variable domain, rest sourced from reference TRBV5-1 and TRBJ1-4, is KAGVTQTPRYLIKTRGQQVTLSCSPISGHRSVSWYQQTPGQGLQFLFEYFSETQRNKGNFPGRFSGRQFSNSRSEMNVSTLELGDSALYLCASSLHGDGNEKLFFGSGTQLSVL.

The genes are TRBV19 and TRBJ2-2; TRBD1 might be the D (8 bases). CDR1 LNHDA and CDR2 SQIVND come from the germline V gene (reference sequence). Between the trimmed V and J ends, which lost 5 bases and 3 bases, there was a span of 13 bases. This CDR3 has 15 amino acids. Here the CDR3 reads CASSGQGGYTGELFF. The CDR3 coding sequence is TGTGCCAGTAGTGGACAGGGAGGGTACACCGGGGAGCTGTTTTTT.

J is TRBJ2-7 and V is TRBV6-1, with 8 nucleotides matching TRBD1. The CDR3 is 15 amino acids. With 4 bases clipped from V and 3 bases from J, the junction kept 8 bases outside the gene matches. CDR1 MNHNS and CDR2 SASEGT come from the germline V gene. The CDR3 DNA reads as TGTGCCAGCAGTGGCCGGGACAGGAGTGTCTACGAGCAGTACTTC. It specifies CASSGRDRSVYEQYF.

The genes are TRBV6-1 and TRBJ2-3; 7 positions match TRBD2. Germline V CDR1 and CDR2: MNHNS, SASEGT. The CDR3 has 15 residues. Germline trimming cut 6 bases from V and 3 bases from J; bases unmatched to any gene: 9. The CDR3 reads CASRETSRRTDTQYF. The CDR3 DNA follows: TGTGCCAGCAGGGAGACTAGCAGACGTACAGATACGCAGTATTTT.

The chain recombines TRBV7-2 with TRBJ1-2; D is unresolved. The V end lost 6 bases, the J end lost 5 bases, and 10 bases lay between the germline ends. CDR1 and CDR2 (germline): SGHTA, FQGNSA. The CDR3 loop spans 12 amino acids. The CDR3 here is CASRDLGYGYTF. CDR3 bases: TGTGCCAGCAGAGACTTGGGGTATGGCTACACCTTC.

This rearrangement joins TRBV5-1 to TRBJ2-4; D tentatively fits TRBD1 or TRBD2 (5 bases each). The germline V gene has CDR1 SGHRS and CDR2 YFSETQ. This CDR3 region has 17 residues. The V gene lost 0 bases and the J gene lost 0 bases, with 13 bases spanning the gap. This CDR3 is CASSLGWDVVAKNIQYF. As DNA, the CDR3 is TGCGCCAGCAGCTTGGGCTGGGACGTAGTAGCCAAAAACATTCAGTACTTC.

Notes on this clone: Other DNA sequences within the sample encode an identical CDR3. The gene calls are TRBV7-9 and TRBJ1-5; D is unclear. CDR3 length: 14 residues. With 2 bases removed from V and 2 bases from J, the gap between germline ends came to 7 bases. The germline CDR1 and CDR2 sequences are SEHNR and FQNEAQ (reference sequence). The CDR3 protein is CASSLTGGNQPQHF. CDR3 sequence (DNA): TGTGCCAGCAGCTTAACCGGGGGCAATCAGCCCCAGCATTTT.

This clone was detected only a few times. The chain links TRBV19 to TRBJ2-3; no clear D. Germline loops: CDR1 LNHDA, CDR2 SQIVND (reference sequence). V shed 1 base and J shed 0 bases, with 8 bases lying between them. The CDR3 runs 15 residues. CDR3 coding DNA: TGTGCCAGTAGTATAGGAGGACGGAGCACAGATACGCAGTATTTT. Translation: CASSIGGRSTDTQYF.

The V gene is TRBV5-1, the J gene TRBJ1-3; a possible D gene is TRBD1 (5 bases). The CDR3 is made up of 17 amino acids. Germline lookup yields CDR1 SGHRS and CDR2 YFSETQ. The V and J ends lost 3 bases and 2 bases respectively, with 18 bases between them. The CDR3 region has the DNA TGCGCCAGCAGCTCGAAAGACAGTGGAAAGGCTGGAAACACCATATATTTT. Translated, it gives CASSSKDSGKAGNTIYF.

This clone was detected once. An end of the junction does not agree with germline; a read error may underlie this. J is TRBJ1-1 and V is TRBV20-1; D is ambiguous. CDR1 is DFQATT, CDR2 SNEGSKA, per germline (reference sequence). The length of the CDR3 is 11 residues. CDR3 amino acids: CSVPTAPEAFF. The CDR3 nucleotides are TGCAGTGTCCCGACCGCCCCTGAGGCTTTCTTT.

CDR3 bases: TGTGCCTGGAGTCCGGTGGAAGATACGCAGTATTTT. Encoded protein: CAWSPVEDTQYF. The rearrangement links TRBV30 to TRBJ2-3; D not resolved. V was shortened by 2 bases and J by 5 bases, with 8 bases between the two germline ends. The CDR3 is 12 residues long. Looked up from germline, CDR1 is GTSNPN and CDR2 is SVGIG (reference sequence).

The genes are TRBV6-1 and TRBJ2-3; D may match TRBD1 or TRBD2 (5 bases each). V was cut by 6 bases and J by 1 base, with 11 bases left in between. This CDR3 is built from 14 residues. In germline, CDR1 is MNHNS, CDR2 SASEGT. DNA of the CDR3: TGTGCCAGCAGCCCCCCGGGGCGCACAGATACGCAGTATTTT. This sequence encodes CASSPPGRTDTQYF.

The chain employs TRBV19 and TRBJ1-4; tentative D call: TRBD1 (5 bases). Germline V gene data show CDR1 as LNHDA and CDR2 as SQIVND (reference sequence). Deletions cut 7 bases from V and 1 base from J, with 13 bases between. The CDR3 sequence is 15 residues long. The CDR3 region has the DNA TGTGCCAGTACCGATACGAGGGGAACTAATGAAAAACTGTTTTTT. Translated: CASTDTRGTNEKLFF.